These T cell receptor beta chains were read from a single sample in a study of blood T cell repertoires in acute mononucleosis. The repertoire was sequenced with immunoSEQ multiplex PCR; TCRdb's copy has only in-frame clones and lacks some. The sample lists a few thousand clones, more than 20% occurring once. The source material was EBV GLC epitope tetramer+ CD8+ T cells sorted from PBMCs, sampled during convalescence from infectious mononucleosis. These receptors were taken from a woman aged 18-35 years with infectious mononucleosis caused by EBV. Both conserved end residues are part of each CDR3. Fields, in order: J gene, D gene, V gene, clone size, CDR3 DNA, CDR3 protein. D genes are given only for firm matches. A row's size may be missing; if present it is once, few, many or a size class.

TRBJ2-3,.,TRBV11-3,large,TGTGCCAGCAGCTCAGAAAGTAGAGATACGCAGTATTTT,CASSSESRDTQYF
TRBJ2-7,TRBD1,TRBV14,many,TGTGCCAGCAGCCCGGGACAGGGTGGCCACGAGCAGTACTTC,CASSPGQGGHEQYF
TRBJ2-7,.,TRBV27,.,TGTGCCAGCAGCTCCCGCGGGGGCGGGTGGCGGGGGCAGTACTTC,CASSSRGGGWRGQYF
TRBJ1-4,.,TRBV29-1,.,.,CSVGTGGLMKNCFF
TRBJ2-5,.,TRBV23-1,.,TGCGCCAGCAGTCCGTCGTCGCGGGGTGTGGCTGAAGAGACCCAGTACTTC,CASSPSSRGVAEETQYF
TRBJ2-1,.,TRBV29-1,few,TGCAGCGTTCCTCCCGGGTCTGATTACAATGAGCAGTTCTTC,CSVPPGSDYNEQFF
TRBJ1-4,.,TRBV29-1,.,TGCAGCGTGGGGAGAGGGGGGTTTTACTCTGCGTTGATACCACTGCTTTTT,CSVGRGGFYSALIPLLF
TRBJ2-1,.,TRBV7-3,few,TGTGCCAGCAGTGGCAGCCTCGATGAGCAGTTCTTC,CASSGSLDEQFF
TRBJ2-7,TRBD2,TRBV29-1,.,TGCAGCGTGGGGGGGACTAGCTCCTACGAGCAGTACTTC,CSVGGTSSYEQYF
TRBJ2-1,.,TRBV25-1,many,TGTGCCAGCAGTTTATCCCCGCCATGGTGGGGCTACAATGAGCAGTTCTTC,CASSLSPPWWGYNEQFF
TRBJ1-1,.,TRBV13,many,TGTGCCAGCAGTGAAAGGTCAGCCTGGGAGAGCACTGAAGCTTTCTTT,CASSERSAWESTEAFF
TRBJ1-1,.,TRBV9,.,TGTTCCAGCAGCGGAGCGGGGGGGCTTGTGAACACTGAAGCTTTCTTT,CSSSGAGGLVNTEAFF
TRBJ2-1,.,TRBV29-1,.,TGCTGCGTCGAAGCGGGCTACGAGCAGTTCTTC,CCVEAGYEQFF
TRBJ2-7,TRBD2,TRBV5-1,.,TGCGCCAGCAGCCCCGGACTAGCGGGGTTCTACGAGCAGTACTTC,CASSPGLAGFYEQYF
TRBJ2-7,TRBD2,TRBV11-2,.,TGTGCCAGCAGCTTAGCTTGGGAAGCGGGGGGAGACGAGCAATACTTC,CASSLAWEAGGDEQYF
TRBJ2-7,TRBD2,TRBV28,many,TGTGCCAGCAGCTCCCTCGGGGGAGGGTGGCGGGGGCAGTACTTC,CASSSLGGGWRGQYF
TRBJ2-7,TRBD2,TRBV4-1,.,TGCGCCAGCAGCCGCGGGACTAGCTCCTACGAGCAGTACTTC,CASSRGTSSYEQYF
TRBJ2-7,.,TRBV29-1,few,TGCGTCGAAGCGGGCTACGAGCAGTACTTC,CVEAGYEQYF
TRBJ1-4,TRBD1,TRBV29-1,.,TGCATCGTGGGGACAGGGGGGACTAATGAAAAACTGTTTTTT,CIVGTGGTNEKLFF
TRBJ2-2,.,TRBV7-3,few,TGTGCCAGCAGCGCTGGACGGGTCTCACCCGGGGAGCTGTTTTTT,CASSAGRVSPGELFF
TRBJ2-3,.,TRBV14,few,TGTGCCAGCAGCCTATCTCCAGGCGGGACGCAGTTTTTT,CASSLSPGGTQFF
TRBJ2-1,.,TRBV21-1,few,TGTGCCAGCAGCACTGGACTAGCGGGAAAAAGCTCCTACAATGAGCAGTTCTTC,CASSTGLAGKSSYNEQFF
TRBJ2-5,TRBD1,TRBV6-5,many,TGTGCCAGCAGCCCATCAGGGACAGGCCAAGAGACCCAGTACTTC,CASSPSGTGQETQYF
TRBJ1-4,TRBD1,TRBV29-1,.,TGCAGCGTAGGACAGGGAACTAATGAAAAACTGTTTTTT,CSVGQGTNEKLFF
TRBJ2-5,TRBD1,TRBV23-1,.,TGTGCCAGCAGCTCCCACCTTGACAGGGAAGAGACCCAGTACTTC,CASSSHLDREETQYF
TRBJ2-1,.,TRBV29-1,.,TGCAGCGTTGAAGTTGCTGGACCAATATACAATGAGCAGTTCTTC,CSVEVAGPIYNEQFF
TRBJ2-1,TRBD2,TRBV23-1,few,TGCGCCAGCAGTCCGTCGTGGGAGGGGAGCGGGTTATTTTCCGTTAACAATGAGCAGTTCTTC,CASSPSWEGSGLFSVNNEQFF
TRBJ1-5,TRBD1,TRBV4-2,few,TGTGCCAGCAGCTTAGCGAGTAGGGGGCAAGGCAATCAGCCCCAGCATTTT,CASSLASRGQGNQPQHF
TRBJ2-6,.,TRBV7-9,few,TGTGCCAGCAGAATTCGCACGGGCTCTGGGGCCAACGTCCTGACTTTC,CASRIRTGSGANVLTF
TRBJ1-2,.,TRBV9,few,TGTGCCAGTTCCCCGGACACCCTCTATGGCTACACCTTC,CASSPDTLYGYTF
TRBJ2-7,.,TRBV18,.,TGTGCCAGCAGCTCCGGCGGTGTACGGTACGAGCAGTACTTC,CASSSGGVRYEQYF
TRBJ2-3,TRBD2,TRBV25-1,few,TGTGCCAGCAGTAATAGCGGGAGAGGCTCAGATACGCAGTATTTT,CASSNSGRGSDTQYF
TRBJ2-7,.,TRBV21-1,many,TGTGCCAGCAGCTCCGGCGGTGTACGGTACGAGCAGTACTTC,CASSSGGVRYEQYF
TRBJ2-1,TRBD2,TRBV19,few,TGTGCCAGCAGCACTGGACTAGCGGGAAAAAGCTCCTACAATGAGCAGTTCTTC,CASSTGLAGKSSYNEQFF
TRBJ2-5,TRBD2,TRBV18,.,TGTGCCAGCACGACGGGAGGAGAGACCCAGTACTTC,CASTTGGETQYF
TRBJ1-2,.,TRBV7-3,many,TGTGCCAGCGCGTTGGGCTATGGCTACACCTTC,CASALGYGYTF
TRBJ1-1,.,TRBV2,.,TGTGCCAGCAGTAAGGGGTCAGCGAACACTGAAGCTTTCTTT,CASSKGSANTEAFF
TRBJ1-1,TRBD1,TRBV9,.,TGTGCCAGCAGTGGAAACCCTCGGACAGGGCCCATGAACACTGAAGCTTTCTTT,CASSGNPRTGPMNTEAFF
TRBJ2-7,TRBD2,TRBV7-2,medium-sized,TGTGCCAGCAGCTTAGCTTGGGTAGCGGGGGGAAACGAGCAGTACTTC,CASSLAWVAGGNEQYF
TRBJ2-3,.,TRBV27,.,TGTGCCAGCCAAGTGGGAGGGGGGGATACGCAGTATTTT,CASQVGGGDTQYF
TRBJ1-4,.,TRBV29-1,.,.,CSVGSQGVLMKNCFF
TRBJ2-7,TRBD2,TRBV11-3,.,TGTGCCACGCGGACTAGCGGGACAGTAACCTACGAGCAGTACTTC,CATRTSGTVTYEQYF
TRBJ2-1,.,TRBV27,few,TGTGCCATCATTTTATCCCCGCCATGGTGGGGCTACAATGAGCAGTTCTTC,CAIILSPPWWGYNEQFF
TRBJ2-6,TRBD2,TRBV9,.,TGTGCCAGCAGCGTAGCTTCTGTGGTCCGCCCCTTCGAGGGGAGGGTCGCTGGGGCCAACGTCCTGACTTTC,CASSVASVVRPFEGRVAGANVLTF